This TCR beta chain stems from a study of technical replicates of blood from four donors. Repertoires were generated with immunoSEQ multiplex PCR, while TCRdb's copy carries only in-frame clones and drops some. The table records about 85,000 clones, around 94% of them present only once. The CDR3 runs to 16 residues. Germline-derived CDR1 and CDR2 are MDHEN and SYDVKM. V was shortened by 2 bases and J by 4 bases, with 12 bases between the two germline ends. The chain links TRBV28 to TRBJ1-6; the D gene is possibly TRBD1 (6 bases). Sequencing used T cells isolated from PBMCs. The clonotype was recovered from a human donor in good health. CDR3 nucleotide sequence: TGTGCCAGCAGTTTACAGGACAGAATTTATAATTCACCCCTCCACTTT. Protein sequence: CASSLQDRIYNSPLHF.